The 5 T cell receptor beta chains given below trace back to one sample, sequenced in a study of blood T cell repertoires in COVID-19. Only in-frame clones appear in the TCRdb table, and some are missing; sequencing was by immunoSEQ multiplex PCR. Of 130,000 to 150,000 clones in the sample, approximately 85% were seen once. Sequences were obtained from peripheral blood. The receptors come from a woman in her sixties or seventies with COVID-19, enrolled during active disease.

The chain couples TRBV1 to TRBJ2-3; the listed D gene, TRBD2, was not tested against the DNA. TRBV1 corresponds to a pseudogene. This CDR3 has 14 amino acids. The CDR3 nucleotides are TGCACCAGCAGTAGTAGCCGGAACCCAGATACGCAGTATTTT. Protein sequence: CTSSSSRNPDTQYF.

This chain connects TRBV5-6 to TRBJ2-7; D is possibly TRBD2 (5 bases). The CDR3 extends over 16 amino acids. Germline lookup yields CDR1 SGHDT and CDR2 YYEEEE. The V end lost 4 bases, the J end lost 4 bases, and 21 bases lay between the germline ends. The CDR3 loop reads CASSPRRGQDFYEQYF. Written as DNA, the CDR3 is TGTGCCAGCAGCCCGCGGAGAGGGCAGGATTTTTACGAGCAGTACTTC.

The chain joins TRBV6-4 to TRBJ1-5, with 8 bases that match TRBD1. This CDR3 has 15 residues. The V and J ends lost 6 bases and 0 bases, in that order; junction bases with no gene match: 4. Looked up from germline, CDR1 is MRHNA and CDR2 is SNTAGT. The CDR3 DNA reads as TGTGCCAGCAGGCCCGGGACAGGTAGCAATCAGCCCCAGCATTTT. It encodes CASRPGTGSNQPQHF.

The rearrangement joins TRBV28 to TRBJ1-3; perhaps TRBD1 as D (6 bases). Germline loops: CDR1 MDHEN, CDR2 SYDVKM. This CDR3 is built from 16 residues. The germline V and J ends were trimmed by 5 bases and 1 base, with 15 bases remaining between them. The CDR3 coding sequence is TGTGCCAGCAGTGACCCCTCAGGGGAATCTGGAAACACCATATATTTT. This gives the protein CASSDPSGESGNTIYF.

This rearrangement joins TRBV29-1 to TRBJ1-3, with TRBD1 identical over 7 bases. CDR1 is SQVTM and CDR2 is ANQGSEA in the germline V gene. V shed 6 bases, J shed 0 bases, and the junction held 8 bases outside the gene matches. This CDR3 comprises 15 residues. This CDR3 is CSVAGTESSGNTIYF. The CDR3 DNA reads TGCAGCGTCGCCGGGACAGAGAGCTCTGGAAACACCATATATTTT.